Following are 6 T cell receptor beta chains from one sample sequenced in a study of cytomegalovirus exposure and HLA in healthy donors. PCR used 60 Vbeta primers and 13 Jbeta primers. Measured with immunoSEQ multiplex PCR; TCRdb has only the in-frame clones, and not every one. The table lists about 90,000 clones, about 87% of them singletons. Sequenced sample: PBMCs. The source of these receptors is a young man in good health and CMV-seronegative.

The chain has TRBV5-4 and TRBJ1-2, with 8 bases identical to TRBD1. Germline trimming cut 5 bases from V and 4 bases from J; bases unmatched to any gene: 7. Germline V gene sequence: CDR1 SGHNT, CDR2 YYREEE (reference sequence). The CDR3 consists of 14 residues. In DNA form, the CDR3 reads TGTGCCAGCAGGAACAGGGGGGGAGTCTATGGCTACACCTTC. It codes for CASRNRGGVYGYTF.

The chain uses TRBV18 and TRBJ1-1; D unclear. Germline loops: CDR1 KGHSH, CDR2 LQKENI. The ends were cut back, 0 bases at V and 4 bases at J, with 6 bases in the middle. The CDR3 is 13 amino acids. This CDR3 is CASSPPVSTEAFF. The CDR3 DNA follows: TGTGCCAGCTCACCACCGGTTAGCACTGAAGCTTTCTTT.

The V call is TRBV19, the J call TRBJ2-3; D gene uncertain. This CDR3 is built from 13 residues. V was clipped by 2 bases and J by 6 bases, with 9 bases between them. From germline, CDR1 is LNHDA and CDR2 SQIVND (reference sequence). The CDR3 region is CASSISTEDTQYF. Here the CDR3 DNA reads TGTGCCAGTAGTATAAGTACAGAGGATACGCAGTATTTT.

J is TRBJ2-5 and V is TRBV11-1; the D gene is possibly TRBD1 (6 bases). V was trimmed by 3 bases and J by 5 bases, leaving 10 bases between them. Germline assignment: CDR1 SGHAT and CDR2 FQDESV (reference sequence). The CDR3 has 13 amino acids. This CDR3 reads CASSLRQGETQYF. The DNA for the CDR3 is TGTGCCAGCAGCTTGAGGCAGGGGGAGACCCAGTACTTC.

The rearrangement joins TRBV5-5 to TRBJ1-4; 7 bases line up with TRBD1. This CDR3 has 16 amino acids. The germline V gene has CDR1 SGHKS and CDR2 YYEKEE (reference sequence). Trimming cost V 0 bases and J 4 bases; bases outside gene matches: 6. The CDR3 protein is CASSLVVGTDNEKLFF. CDR3 nucleotide sequence: TGTGCCAGCAGCTTGGTAGTCGGGACAGATAATGAAAAACTGTTTTTT.

The chain carries TRBV7-9 and TRBJ2-1, with TRBD1 matching over 9 bases. The trim removed 7 bases at V and 5 bases at J, leaving 6 bases unmatched. In germline, CDR1 is SEHNR, CDR2 FQNEAQ (reference sequence). The CDR3 runs to 14 residues. The CDR3 sequence is CASTPGQGHNEQFF. The CDR3 DNA is TGTGCCAGCACGCCGGGACAGGGACACAATGAGCAGTTCTTC.